The T cell receptor (beta chain) under discussion was sequenced for a study of blood T cell repertoires in COVID-19. Study in general: Sample material is recorded as cDNA or gDNA derived from T cells, B-cell-depleted T cells, or PBMCs.

The table lists this clone with many counts. The CDR3 sequence is 14 residues long. The V and J ends lost 2 bases and 4 bases respectively, with 9 bases between them. Germline CDR1 is MNHNS and CDR2 is SASEGT. Libraries were prepared by immunoSEQ multiplex PCR; TCRdb keeps only in-frame clonotypes and omits some of them. The data show about 200,000 clones, 82% seen once. The chain carries TRBV6-1 and TRBJ1-5; D gene uncertain. Material: peripheral blood. The origin of this receptor is a human donor with acute or convalescent COVID-19. The donor label of this sample is uncertain. The CDR3 spells CASSEQEGNQPQHF. The CDR3 DNA follows: TGTGCCAGCAGTGAACAGGAGGGTAATCAGCCCCAGCATTTT.